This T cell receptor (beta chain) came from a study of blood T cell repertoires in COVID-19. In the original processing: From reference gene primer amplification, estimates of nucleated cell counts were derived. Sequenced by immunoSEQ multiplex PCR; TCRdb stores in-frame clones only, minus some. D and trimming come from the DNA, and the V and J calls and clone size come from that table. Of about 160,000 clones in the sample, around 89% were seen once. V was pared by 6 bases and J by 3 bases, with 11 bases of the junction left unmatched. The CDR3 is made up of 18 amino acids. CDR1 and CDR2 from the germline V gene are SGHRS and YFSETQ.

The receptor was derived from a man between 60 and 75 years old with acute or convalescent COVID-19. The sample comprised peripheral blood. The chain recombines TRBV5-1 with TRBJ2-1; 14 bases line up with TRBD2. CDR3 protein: CASKPTSGGAFGYNEQFF. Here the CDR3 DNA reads TGCGCCAGCAAACCGACTAGCGGGGGGGCTTTCGGCTACAATGAGCAGTTCTTC.